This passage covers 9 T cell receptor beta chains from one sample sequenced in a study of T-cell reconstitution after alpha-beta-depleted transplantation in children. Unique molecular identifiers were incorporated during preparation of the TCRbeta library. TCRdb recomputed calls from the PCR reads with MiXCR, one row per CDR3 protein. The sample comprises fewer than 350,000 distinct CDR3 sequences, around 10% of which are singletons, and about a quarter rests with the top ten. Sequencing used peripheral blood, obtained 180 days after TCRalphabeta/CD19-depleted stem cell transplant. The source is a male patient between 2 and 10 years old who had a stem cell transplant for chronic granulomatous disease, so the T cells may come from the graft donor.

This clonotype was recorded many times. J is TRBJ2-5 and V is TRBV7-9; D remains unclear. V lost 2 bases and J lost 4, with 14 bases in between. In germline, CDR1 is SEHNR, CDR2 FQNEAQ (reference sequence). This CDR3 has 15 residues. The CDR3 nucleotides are TGTGCCAGCAGCTTAATAACTGAAAATGGAGAGACCCAGTACTTC. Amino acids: CASSLITENGETQYF. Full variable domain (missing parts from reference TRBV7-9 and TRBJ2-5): DTGVSQNPRHKITKRGQNVTFRCDPISEHNRLYWYRQTLGQGPEFLTYFQNEAQLEKSRLLSDRFSAERPKGSFSTLEIQRTEQGDSAMYLCASSLITENGETQYFGPGTRLLVL.

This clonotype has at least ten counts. The CDR3 bases are TGCGCCAGCAGCCCTGCTGGGGAGTTAAAGTTCTTC. It encodes CASSPAGELKFF. The chain has TRBV5-1 and TRBJ2-1; a possible D gene is TRBD2 (5 bases). The germline V gene has CDR1 SGHRS and CDR2 YFSETQ. This CDR3 has 12 amino acids. Trimming cost V 4 bases and J 14 bases, with 16 bases left between them. The full variable domain, with the rest looked up from reference TRBV5-1 and TRBJ2-1, is KAGVTQTPRYLIKTRGQQVTLSCSPISGHRSVSWYQQTPGQGLQFLFEYFSETQRNKGNFPGRFSGRQFSNSRSEMNVSTLELGDSALYLCASSPAGELKFFGPGTRLTVL.

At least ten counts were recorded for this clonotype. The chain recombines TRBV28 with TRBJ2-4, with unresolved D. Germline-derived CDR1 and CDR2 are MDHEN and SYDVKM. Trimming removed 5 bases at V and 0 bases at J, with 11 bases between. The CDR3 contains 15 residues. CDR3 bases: TGTGCCAGCAGTCGCCCCACGACAGCCAAAAACATTCAGTACTTC. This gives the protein CASSRPTTAKNIQYF.

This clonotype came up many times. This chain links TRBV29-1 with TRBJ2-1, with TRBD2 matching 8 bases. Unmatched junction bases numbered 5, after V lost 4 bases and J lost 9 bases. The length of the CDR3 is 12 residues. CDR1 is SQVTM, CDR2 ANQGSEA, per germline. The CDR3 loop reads CSVGRGAFEQFF. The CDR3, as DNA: TGCAGCGTTGGGCGGGGGGCTTTTGAGCAGTTCTTC.

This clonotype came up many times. CDR3 DNA sequence: TGTGCCAGCAGACCTAGCGGGACCAACTACAATGAGCAGTTCTTC. This sequence encodes CASRPSGTNYNEQFF. This chain connects TRBV6-2 or TRBV6-3 to TRBJ2-1, with 9 bases aligning to TRBD2. Germline values: CDR1 MNHEY, CDR2 SVGEGT. The CDR3 runs 15 residues. The V segment lost 6 bases and the J segment 3 bases; nucleotides outside the gene matches: 6.

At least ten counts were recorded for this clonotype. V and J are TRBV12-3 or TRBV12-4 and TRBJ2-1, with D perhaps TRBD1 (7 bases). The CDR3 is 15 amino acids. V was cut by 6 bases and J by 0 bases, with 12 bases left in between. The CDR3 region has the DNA TGTGCCAGCAGCCCCAGGGGGGACTCCTACAATGAGCAGTTCTTC. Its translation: CASSPRGDSYNEQFF.

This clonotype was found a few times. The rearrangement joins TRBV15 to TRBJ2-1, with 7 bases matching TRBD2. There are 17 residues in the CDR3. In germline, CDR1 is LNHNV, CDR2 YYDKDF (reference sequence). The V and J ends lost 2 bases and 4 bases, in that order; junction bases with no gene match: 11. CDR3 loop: CATSRLFPSGPYNEQFF. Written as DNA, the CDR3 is TGTGCCACCAGCAGATTATTCCCTAGCGGACCTTACAATGAGCAGTTCTTC.

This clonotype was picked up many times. CDR3 nucleotide sequence: TGTGCCAGCAGCTCCCCGGGGGGGATAAACACCGGGGAGCTGTTTTTT. Translated, it gives CASSSPGGINTGELFF. The chain recombines TRBV11-2 with TRBJ2-2; 8 bases map to TRBD2. Germline CDR1 and CDR2: SGHAT and FQNNGV. The CDR3 totals 16 residues. J was trimmed by 2 bases and V by 4 bases; bases with no gene match: 6. The complete variable domain, with remaining parts taken from reference TRBV11-2 and TRBJ2-2, reads EAGVAQSPRYKIIEKRQSVAFWCNPISGHATLYWYQQILGQGPKLLIQFQNNGVVDDSQLPKDRFSAERLKGVDSTLKIQPAKLEDSAVYLCASSSPGGINTGELFFGEGSRLTVL.

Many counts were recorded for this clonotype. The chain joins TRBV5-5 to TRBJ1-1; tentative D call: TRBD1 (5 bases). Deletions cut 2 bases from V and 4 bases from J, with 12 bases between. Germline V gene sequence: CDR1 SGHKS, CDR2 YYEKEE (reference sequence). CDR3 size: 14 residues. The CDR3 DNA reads TGTGCCAGCAGCTTAGCAGTTCAGGGCACTGAAGCTTTCTTT. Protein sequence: CASSLAVQGTEAFF.